The rows below give T cell receptor beta chains drawn from one sample of a study of blood T cell repertoires in COVID-19. The data were produced by immunoSEQ multiplex PCR, yet TCRdb's version contains in-frame clones alone and is incomplete. Of over 300,000 clones listed, roughly 90% are singletons. Sequencing was performed on peripheral blood. The receptors originated from a man younger than 35 who had recovered from COVID-19. Both conserved end residues are part of each CDR3. The D gene is left open where the match is weak. The size of a clone is reported for some rows only, either as once, few or many, or as a class for expanded clones.

>TRBV27|-|TRBJ1-1|-
TGTGCCACCCTCGGCGGCGCTGAAGCTTTCTTT
CATLGGAEAFF
>TRBV21-1|once|TRBJ2-7|-
TGTGCCAGCAGCAAAGTCTACAGGTCCTCCTACGAGCAGTACTTC
CASSKVYRSSYEQYF
>TRBV7-8|once|TRBJ2-3|-
TGTGCCACCACCCTCCCCCGGGGTGGGCGGACAGATACGCAGTATTTT
CATTLPRGGRTDTQYF
>TRBV5-1|-|TRBJ1-1|TRBD1
TGCGCCAGCAGCTTGGGCGGGACAGGGGGTCACACTGAAGCTTTCTTT
CASSLGGTGGHTEAFF
>TRBV7-6|-|TRBJ2-7|-
TGTGCCAGCAGCTCGGACATTTCCTACGAGCAGTACTTC
CASSSDISYEQYF
>TRBV27|-|TRBJ2-2|-
TGTGCCAGCAGTTTATCGAGAACCGGGGAGCTGTTTTTT
CASSLSRTGELFF
>TRBV5-4|-|TRBJ2-1|TRBD2
TGTGCCAGCAGCTTGAGGGCTAGCGGATTTAACTTTAACAATGAGCAGTTCTTC
CASSLRASGFNFNNEQFF
>TRBV6-1|-|TRBJ1-5|-
TGTGCCAGCAGTGAGACAGAGTTTAGCAATCAGCCCCAGCATTTT
CASSETEFSNQPQHF
>TRBV4-1|-|TRBJ2-7|-
TGCGCCAGCAGCCAAGTATTGGACTACTCCTACGAGCAGTACTTC
CASSQVLDYSYEQYF
>TRBV9|-|TRBJ1-5|-
TGTGCCAGCAGCGTAGAAGGGAGCGGCAATCAGCCCCAGCATTTT
CASSVEGSGNQPQHF
>TRBV7-9|-|TRBJ1-1|-
TGTGCCAGCAGCTTAGAAGGTGGGCCCCAAAAGGAAACTGAAGCTTTCTTT
CASSLEGGPQKETEAFF
>TRBV6-5|-|TRBJ1-1|TRBD1
TGTGCCAGCGGGCCAGGGGGTAACACTGAAGCTTTCTTT
CASGPGGNTEAFF
>TRBV2|-|TRBJ2-5|-
TGTGCCAGCAGTGGCGAAGAGACCCAGTACTTC
CASSGEETQYF
>TRBV6-5|-|TRBJ1-1|-
TGTGCCAGCAGTTACTCCAACAGGGTGAACACTGAAGCTTTCTTT
CASSYSNRVNTEAFF
>TRBV9|-|TRBJ2-1|-
TGTGCCAGCAGCGTAGTGGACTCCCCGCCGGGGAGTGAGCAGTTCTTC
CASSVVDSPPGSEQFF
>TRBV11-3|once|TRBJ1-5|TRBD1
TGTGCCAGCAGCTCAGGACAGGGAGGTAGCAATCAGCCCCAGCATTTT
CASSSGQGGSNQPQHF
>TRBV19|-|TRBJ2-7|TRBD1
TGTGCCAGTAGTATAGGCAGGACAGGGACATACGAGCAGTACTTC
CASSIGRTGTYEQYF
>TRBV27|-|TRBJ1-2|TRBD1
TGTGCCAGCAGTTCTAAGGGGATCCCCGGGACAGCCTATGGCTACACCTTC
CASSSKGIPGTAYGYTF
>TRBV13|-|TRBJ1-2|TRBD1
TGTGCCAGCTCCCTCCCCGGGACAGTTGGCTACACCTTC
CASSLPGTVGYTF
>TRBV19|-|TRBJ1-3|-
TGTGCCACTACCCTTAAACTCGGAAACACCATATATTTT
CATTLKLGNTIYF
>TRBV12-5|-|TRBJ1-2|-
TGTGCTAGTGGTTTGGCCCACCATCGGGAATTTGGCTACACCTTC
CASGLAHHREFGYTF
>TRBV6-1|-|TRBJ2-7|TRBD2
TGTGCCAGCAGTGAACTGAGCGGGAGCTCCTACGAGCAGTACTTC
CASSELSGSSYEQYF
>TRBV9|-|TRBJ2-1|-
TGTGCCAGCAGCGTAGAGGGAGTGCCCAGCTCCTACAATGAGCAGTTCTTC
CASSVEGVPSSYNEQFF
>TRBV5-1|-|TRBJ1-1|-
TGCGCCAGCAGCCCGGGGCCGCAAAGGGGGAACACTGAAGCTTCCTTT
CASSPGPQRGNTEASF
>TRBV19|-|TRBJ2-7|TRBD2
TGTGCCAGTAGTTCCTGGGGTGGAGGGACTAGTTTCAACGAGCAGTACTTC
CASSSWGGGTSFNEQYF
>TRBV10-1|-|TRBJ1-5|TRBD1
TGCGCCAGCAGCCGGCCGTACAGGGGTGGGTTGGGGGGTAATCAGCCCCAGCATTTT
CASSRPYRGGLGGNQPQHF
>TRBV10-3|-|TRBJ1-2|-
TGTGCCATCGGGGCAGGGAATGGCTACACCTTC
CAIGAGNGYTF
>TRBV27|-|TRBJ1-4|-
TGTGCCAGCAGTTCTGCAACAGGTTCGTGGGCCTTT
CASSSATGSWAF
>TRBV5-4|-|TRBJ1-2|-
TGTGCCAGCAGCTTGTATGAGGACACTCCACATGGCTACACCTTC
CASSLYEDTPHGYTF
>TRBV7-9|-|TRBJ1-1|TRBD1
TGTGCCAGCAGCCTAAGGGACCGACAGGGACGTTATACTGAAGCTTTCTTT
CASSLRDRQGRYTEAFF
>TRBV6-6|-|TRBJ2-3|TRBD2
TGTGCCAGCAAGGCTAGCGGGCTCACAGATACGCAGTATTTT
CASKASGLTDTQYF
>TRBV9|-|TRBJ2-7|TRBD1
TGTGCCAGCAGCGTAGACCCTGGGACAGCCTACGAGCAGTACTTC
CASSVDPGTAYEQYF
>TRBV11-2|-|TRBJ1-2|-
TGTGCCAGCAGGACAGTGGACGGCTACACCTTC
CASRTVDGYTF
>TRBV30|once|TRBJ1-3|-
TGTGCCTGGGAGTATAATGGCTCTGGAAACACCATATATTTT
CAWEYNGSGNTIYF
>TRBV30|-|TRBJ2-7|TRBD2
TGTGCCTGGAGGCTAGGGACTAGCGGGAGAGGAGTTTACGAGCAGTACTTC
CAWRLGTSGRGVYEQYF
>TRBV2|-|TRBJ2-7|-
TGTGCCACACCCTCCCGGGACACTAACGAGCAGTACTTC
CATPSRDTNEQYF